The 22 T cell receptor beta chains reported below all come from one sample, sequenced in a study of CD8 T cells in Susac syndrome. Random-hexamer reverse transcription was applied to roughly 0.5 to 1 ug RNA. TCRdb re-called the immunoSEQ multiplex PCR reads with MiXCR, one entry per CDR3 protein. The repertoire includes 200,000 to 250,000 distinct CDR3 sequences, around 93% of them detected once, and 0.082% sits in the top ten. Sequencing was performed on CD4+ T cells from PBMCs. Receptors originate from a human donor with multiple sclerosis.

The gene calls are TRBV2 and TRBJ2-5; D gene ambiguous. The ends were cut back, 3 bases at V and 5 bases at J, with 13 bases in the middle. Germline CDR1 is SNHLY and CDR2 is FYNNEI. This CDR3 has 14 amino acids. CDR3 DNA sequence: TGTGCCAGCAGTGATAAGTTATACATCGAGACCCAGTACTTC. Translation gives CASSDKLYIETQYF.

This sequence joins TRBV18 and TRBJ2-1, with D possibly TRBD2 on 6 matching bases. There are 17 residues in the CDR3. Trimming took off 3 bases at V and 0 bases at J, with 15 bases between the two ends. CDR1 KGHSH and CDR2 LQKENI come from the germline V gene. CDR3 sequence (DNA): TGTGCCAGCTCACCTGGAGGGCGCCGTAGCTCCTACAATGAGCAGTTCTTC. Its protein product is CASSPGGRRSSYNEQFF.

The chain uses TRBV28 and TRBJ1-2; D gene ambiguous. V was pared by 1 base and J by 7 bases, with 10 bases between. The CDR3 is 13 amino acids. CDR1 is MDHEN, CDR2 SYDVKM, per germline. This CDR3 reads CASSLSGVGGYTF. CDR3 sequence (DNA): TGTGCCAGCAGTTTATCCGGGGTGGGTGGCTACACCTTC.

This chain connects TRBV18 to TRBJ1-6; 11 bases line up with TRBD1. Germline values: CDR1 KGHSH, CDR2 LQKENI. This CDR3 contains 15 residues. After removal of 4 bases from V and 8 bases from J, the junction contained 4 bases not matched to a gene. Here the CDR3 reads CASSQGTGGDSPLHF. CDR3 sequence (DNA): TGTGCCAGCTCACAGGGGACAGGGGGTGATTCACCCCTCCACTTT.

The chain links TRBV5-4 to TRBJ2-1; 9 nucleotides line up with TRBD2. Per germline, CDR1 SGHNT and CDR2 YYREEE (reference sequence). The CDR3 spans 15 residues. V lost 8 bases, J lost 4 bases, and 10 bases stayed unmatched. The CDR3 region is CASNRGTSLYNEQFF. CDR3 nucleotides: TGTGCCAGTAATCGGGGGACTAGCCTTTACAATGAGCAGTTCTTC.

V is TRBV6-6 and J is TRBJ1-6; no clear D gene. Germline values: CDR1 MNHNY, CDR2 SVGAGI (reference sequence). The CDR3 is made up of 15 amino acids. V shed 5 bases and J shed 7 bases, with 15 bases lying between them. This CDR3 is CASSPITVSNSPLHF. The DNA for the CDR3 is TGTGCCAGCAGTCCTATAACCGTATCGAATTCACCCCTCCACTTT.

The genes are TRBV7-9 and TRBJ2-5; D possibly corresponds to TRBD1 (6 bases). Trimming took off 4 bases at V and 4 bases at J, with 13 bases between the two ends. CDR3 size: 14 residues. Germline V gene sequence: CDR1 SEHNR, CDR2 FQNEAQ (reference sequence). CDR3 protein: CASSSTGSRETQYF. Here the CDR3 DNA reads TGTGCCAGCAGCTCTACAGGGTCTAGAGAGACCCAGTACTTC. Looking up the rest from reference TRBV7-9 and TRBJ2-5 gives the full variable domain: DTGVSQNPRHKITKRGQNVTFRCDPISEHNRLYWYRQTLGQGPEFLTYFQNEAQLEKSRLLSDRFSAERPKGSFSTLEIQRTEQGDSAMYLCASSSTGSRETQYFGPGTRLLVL.

This chain links TRBV12-3 or TRBV12-4 with TRBJ2-3; tentative D call: TRBD1 (5 bases). The CDR3 totals 16 residues. Deletions cut 1 base from V and 3 bases from J, with 14 bases between. This CDR3 reads CASSLGRGGETDTQYF. For the CDR3, the DNA is TGTGCCAGCAGTTTAGGAAGGGGTGGAGAGACAGATACGCAGTATTTT.

V is TRBV5-1 and J is TRBJ2-1, with D hard to call. The CDR3 loop spans 16 amino acids. The germline V and J ends were trimmed by 1 base and 4 bases, with 15 bases remaining between them. Germline CDR1 SGHRS, CDR2 YFSETQ. Here the CDR3 reads CASSLSLTLLYNEQFF. CDR3 nucleotides: TGCGCCAGCAGCTTGAGCTTGACCCTTCTTTACAATGAGCAGTTCTTC.

The V and J genes are TRBV29-1 and TRBJ1-2, with D uncertain. Per germline, CDR1 SQVTM and CDR2 ANQGSEA. The CDR3 sequence is 12 residues long. Trimming took 8 bases from V and 6 from J, leaving 16 bases between them. The CDR3 sequence: CSTYVAADGYTF. CDR3 bases: TGCAGCACTTACGTGGCAGCCGATGGCTACACCTTC.

The rearrangement joins TRBV15 to TRBJ2-5; perhaps D is TRBD1 or TRBD2 (6 bases each). The V and J ends lost 0 bases and 1 base respectively, with 15 bases between them. The CDR3 is made up of 17 amino acids. Germline-derived CDR1 and CDR2 are LNHNV and YYDKDF (reference sequence). The CDR3 DNA follows: TGTGCCACCAGCAGAGATCTCCGGGGGACAACCCAAGAGACCCAGTACTTC. Its protein product is CATSRDLRGTTQETQYF.

V gene TRBV20-1 combines with J gene TRBJ2-5, with D perhaps matching TRBD2 (6 bases). The CDR3 totals 15 residues. The V gene's germline CDR1 is DFQATT and CDR2 SNEGSKA (reference sequence). With 1 base removed from V and 4 bases from J, the gap between germline ends came to 16 bases. The CDR3 nucleotides are TGCAGTGCTAGAGCTAGCGCGGAAGTTCGAGAGACCCAGTACTTC. Amino acid sequence: CSARASAEVRETQYF.

This chain joins TRBV30 and TRBJ1-2; possibly TRBD1 for D (6 bases). In germline, CDR1 is GTSNPN, CDR2 SVGIG (reference sequence). Between the trimmed V and J ends, which lost 3 bases and 1 base, there was a span of 6 bases. This CDR3 spans 12 amino acids. Here the CDR3 DNA reads TGTGCCTGGAGACAGGGTAACTATGGCTACACCTTC. Translated: CAWRQGNYGYTF.

This chain uses TRBV2 with TRBJ2-1, with 7 nucleotides matching TRBD2. The germline gives CDR1 SNHLY, CDR2 FYNNEI. The ends lost 7 bases at V and 6 bases at J; junction bases unmatched: 9. The CDR3 sequence is 14 residues long. For the CDR3, the DNA is TGTGCCAGCACCCCGAGGCCTAGCGGCAATGAGCAGTTCTTC. Amino acids: CASTPRPSGNEQFF.

The gene calls are TRBV6-2 or TRBV6-3 and TRBJ2-5; 7 bases align to TRBD1. This CDR3 is built from 14 residues. CDR1 is MNHEY, CDR2 SVGEGT, per germline. Germline trimming cut 7 bases from V and 9 bases from J; bases unmatched to any gene: 14. The DNA of the CDR3 is TGTGCCAGCATCGAGACAGGGACCCCTCGGGCCCAGTACTTC. Translation: CASIETGTPRAQYF.

This clonotype was seen only once. The genes are TRBV5-6 and TRBJ2-5; 11 bases match TRBD2. The junction had 7 bases not matched to a gene; V was cut back by 5 bases and J by 4 bases. The CDR3 loop spans 15 amino acids. Germline values: CDR1 SGHDT, CDR2 YYEEEE. The CDR3 DNA reads as TGTGCCAGCAGTGTGACTAGCGGGGCGGGAGAGACCCAGTACTTC. Translation: CASSVTSGAGETQYF.

The chain joins TRBV3-1 to TRBJ1-2, with 8 nucleotides matching TRBD1. CDR1 and CDR2 (germline): LGHDT, YNNKEL (reference sequence). The CDR3 length is 16 residues. J gave up 7 bases and V 4 bases, and 14 bases lay outside the gene matches. CDR3 residues: CASSPESRGRSGGYTF. The CDR3, as DNA: TGTGCCAGCAGCCCCGAATCCAGGGGGCGGAGCGGTGGCTACACCTTC.

This chain links TRBV20-1 with TRBJ2-5; TRBD2 might be the D (6 bases). The CDR3 sequence is 14 residues long. V was trimmed by 3 bases and J by 5 bases, leaving 16 bases between them. CDR1 and CDR2 (germline): DFQATT, SNEGSKA (reference sequence). The CDR3 bases are TGCAGTGCTAGCTCTGGGGCGGGGTTGGAGACCCAGTACTTC. Translating it yields CSASSGAGLETQYF.

The chain uses TRBV3-1 and TRBJ2-3; D uncertain. The CDR3 extends over 13 amino acids. V shed 0 bases and J shed 3 bases, with 4 bases lying between them. Germline values: CDR1 LGHDT, CDR2 YNNKEL (reference sequence). The CDR3 DNA follows: TGTGCCAGCAGCCAAGATCTTACAGATACGCAGTATTTT. Protein product: CASSQDLTDTQYF.

The rearrangement joins TRBV5-1 to TRBJ2-1, with a possible D match to TRBD1 (6 bases). Germline V gene lookup returns CDR1 SGHRS and CDR2 YFSETQ. The CDR3 covers 15 residues. V lost 4 bases to trimming and J lost 1 base, with 12 bases between them. The CDR3 DNA reads as TGCGCCAGCAGCCTGACAACAGGGTCCTACAATGAGCAGTTCTTC. This gives the protein CASSLTTGSYNEQFF.

The chain carries TRBV30 and TRBJ1-6, with 7 bases that match TRBD1. CDR3 size: 12 residues. Germline-derived CDR1 and CDR2 are GTSNPN and SVGIG (reference sequence). Trimming removed 7 bases from V and 6 bases from J; junction bases left unmatched: 3. DNA for the CDR3: TGTGCCTTGCACAGGGGTAATTCACCCCTCCACTTT. As protein: CALHRGNSPLHF.

This chain's CDR3 is CSAGQGSAEAFF. As DNA, the CDR3 is TGCAGCGCTGGACAGGGAAGCGCTGAAGCTTTCTTT. The rearrangement links TRBV29-1 to TRBJ1-1; TRBD1 matches 8 bases. Germline loops: CDR1 SQVTM, CDR2 ANQGSEA. V gave up 7 bases and J gave up 6 bases; unmatched junction bases: 7. This CDR3 comprises 12 residues.